The clone carrying this T cell receptor (beta chain) was recorded once. Its specificity is not known. This entry comes from a study of shared clonotypes between healthy human individuals. The assay was immunoSEQ multiplex PCR, and TCRdb's table has in-frame clones only and misses some. The sample holds over 2,000,000 clones, about 94% seen once. The CDR3 runs 17 residues. Germline CDR1 is MNHEY and CDR2 is SMNVEV (reference sequence). The J segment lost 0 bases and the V segment lost 6 bases, leaving 9 bases of the junction unmatched. Study conclusions and caveats: A few donors had 5% to 6% of their naive CD4 clonotypes in common. Expectations were that clonotype sharing among donors would be affected by sequencing depth. Few donors limited the genetic and exposure-history diversity represented.

Terminally differentiated effector memory CD45RA+ cells were excluded by CCR7 positive selection of CD45RO-negative cells. V gene TRBV27 combines with J gene TRBJ2-3; the match to TRBD2 covers 10 bases. This TCR came from a man aged 18 to 29 in good health. Some clones in this sample may be carry-over from other donors' samples. The sequencing sample was made of naive CD8+ T cells from PBMCs. CDR3 bases: TGTGCCAGCAGCCGACTACGACTAGCGGGTAGCACAGATACGCAGTATTTT. This gives the protein CASSRLRLAGSTDTQYF.